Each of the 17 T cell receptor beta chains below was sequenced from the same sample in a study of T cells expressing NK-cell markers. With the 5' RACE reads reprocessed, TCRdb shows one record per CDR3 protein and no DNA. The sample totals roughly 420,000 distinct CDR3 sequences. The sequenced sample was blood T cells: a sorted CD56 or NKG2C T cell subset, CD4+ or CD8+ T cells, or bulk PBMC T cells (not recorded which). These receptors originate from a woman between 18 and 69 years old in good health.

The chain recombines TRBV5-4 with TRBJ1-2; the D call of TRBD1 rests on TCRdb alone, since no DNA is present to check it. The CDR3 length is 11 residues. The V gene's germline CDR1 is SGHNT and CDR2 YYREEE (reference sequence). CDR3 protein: CASRRDGGYTF.

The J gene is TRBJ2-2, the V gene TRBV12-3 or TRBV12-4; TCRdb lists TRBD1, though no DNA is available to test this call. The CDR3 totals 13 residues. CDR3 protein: CASTRQSPGELFF.

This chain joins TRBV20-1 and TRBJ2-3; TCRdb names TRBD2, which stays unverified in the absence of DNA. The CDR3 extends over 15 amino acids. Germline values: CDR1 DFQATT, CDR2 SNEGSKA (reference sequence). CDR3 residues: CSATGTSGVTDTQYF.

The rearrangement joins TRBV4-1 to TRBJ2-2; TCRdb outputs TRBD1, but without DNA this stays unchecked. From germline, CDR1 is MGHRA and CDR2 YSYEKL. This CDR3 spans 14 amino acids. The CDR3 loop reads CASSQERGTGELFF.

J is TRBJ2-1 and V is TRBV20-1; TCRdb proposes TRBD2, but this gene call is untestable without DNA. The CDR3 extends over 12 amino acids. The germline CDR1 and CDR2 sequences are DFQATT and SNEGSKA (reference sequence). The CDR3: CSVEAGGSEQFF.

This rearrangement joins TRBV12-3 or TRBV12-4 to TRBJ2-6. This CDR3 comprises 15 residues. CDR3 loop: CASSLPGSGANVLTF.

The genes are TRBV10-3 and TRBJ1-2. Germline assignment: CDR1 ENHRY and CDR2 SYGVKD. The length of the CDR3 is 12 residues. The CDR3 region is CAISGVDGGYTF.

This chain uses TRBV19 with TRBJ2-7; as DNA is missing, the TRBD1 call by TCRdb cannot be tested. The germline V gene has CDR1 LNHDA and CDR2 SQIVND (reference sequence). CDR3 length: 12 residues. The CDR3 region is CASSTHRTEQYF. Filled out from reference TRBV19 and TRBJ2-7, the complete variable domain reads DGGITQSPKYLFRKEGQNVTLSCEQNLNHDAMYWYRQDPGQGLRLIYYSQIVNDFQKGDIAEGYSVSREKKESFPLTVTSAQKNPTAFYLCASSTHRTEQYFGPGTRLTVT.

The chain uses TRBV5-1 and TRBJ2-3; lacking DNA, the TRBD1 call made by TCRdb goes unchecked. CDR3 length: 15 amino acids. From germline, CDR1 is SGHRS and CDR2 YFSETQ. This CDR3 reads CASSLVGTQSDTQYF.

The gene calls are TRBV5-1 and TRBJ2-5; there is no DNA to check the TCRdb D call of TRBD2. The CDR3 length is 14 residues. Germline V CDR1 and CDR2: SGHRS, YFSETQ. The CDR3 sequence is CASRRDSRRETQYF.

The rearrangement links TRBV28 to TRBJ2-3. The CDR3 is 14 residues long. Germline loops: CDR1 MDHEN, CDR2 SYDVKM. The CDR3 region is CASSHTLATDTQYF.

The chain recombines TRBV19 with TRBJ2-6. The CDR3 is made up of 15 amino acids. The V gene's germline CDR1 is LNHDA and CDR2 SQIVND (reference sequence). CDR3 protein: CASSLQGSGANVLTF.

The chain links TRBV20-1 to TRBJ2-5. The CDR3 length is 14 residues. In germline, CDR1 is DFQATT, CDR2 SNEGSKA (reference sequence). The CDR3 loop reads CSARVPAYQETQYF.

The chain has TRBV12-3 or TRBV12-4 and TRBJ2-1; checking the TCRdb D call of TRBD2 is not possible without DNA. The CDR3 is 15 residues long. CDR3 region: CASSFWSGRIDEQFF.

The CDR3 is CASSHRRPGQGGTGELFF. This sequence joins TRBV14 and TRBJ2-2; TCRdb's assignment of TRBD1 cannot be checked, as there is no DNA. CDR1 is SGHDN, CDR2 FVKESK, per germline. This CDR3 region has 18 residues.

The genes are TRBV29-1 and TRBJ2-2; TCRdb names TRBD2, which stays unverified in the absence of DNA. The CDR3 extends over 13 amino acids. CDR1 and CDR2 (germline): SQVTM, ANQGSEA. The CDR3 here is CSVVRDFGGELFF.

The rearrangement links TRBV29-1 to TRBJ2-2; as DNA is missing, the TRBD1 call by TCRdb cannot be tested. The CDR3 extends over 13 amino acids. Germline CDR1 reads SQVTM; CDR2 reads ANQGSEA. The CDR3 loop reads CSVEDRGTGELFF.